One T cell receptor (beta chain) is described in this entry. This record belongs to a study of blood T cell repertoires in COVID-19. For the study at large: COVID-19 samples collected from the United States, Italy and Spain covered acute and convalescent phases. PBMCs, B-cell-depleted T cells, or T cells provided the cDNA or gDNA that made up the material.

As originally analysed: Estimation of nucleated cell counts was performed using reference gene primer amplification. The assay was immunoSEQ multiplex PCR, and TCRdb's table has in-frame clones only and misses some. V and J calls plus clone size are reproduced from that table; the DNA served to infer D and trimming. The sample yields a few hundred thousand clones, 65% to 90% seen once. The V gene's germline CDR1 is MDHEN and CDR2 SYDVKM. With 1 base removed from V and 4 bases from J, the gap between germline ends came to 7 bases. CDR3 length: 13 amino acids. The sequenced material came from peripheral blood. The chain is built from TRBV28 and TRBJ1-2, with a tentative D call TRBD1 (5 bases). The TCR comes from a woman between 40 and 50 years old who had recovered from COVID-19. CDR3 residues: CASSLSGIYGYTF. The CDR3 coding sequence is TGTGCCAGCAGTTTATCAGGGATCTATGGCTACACCTTC.